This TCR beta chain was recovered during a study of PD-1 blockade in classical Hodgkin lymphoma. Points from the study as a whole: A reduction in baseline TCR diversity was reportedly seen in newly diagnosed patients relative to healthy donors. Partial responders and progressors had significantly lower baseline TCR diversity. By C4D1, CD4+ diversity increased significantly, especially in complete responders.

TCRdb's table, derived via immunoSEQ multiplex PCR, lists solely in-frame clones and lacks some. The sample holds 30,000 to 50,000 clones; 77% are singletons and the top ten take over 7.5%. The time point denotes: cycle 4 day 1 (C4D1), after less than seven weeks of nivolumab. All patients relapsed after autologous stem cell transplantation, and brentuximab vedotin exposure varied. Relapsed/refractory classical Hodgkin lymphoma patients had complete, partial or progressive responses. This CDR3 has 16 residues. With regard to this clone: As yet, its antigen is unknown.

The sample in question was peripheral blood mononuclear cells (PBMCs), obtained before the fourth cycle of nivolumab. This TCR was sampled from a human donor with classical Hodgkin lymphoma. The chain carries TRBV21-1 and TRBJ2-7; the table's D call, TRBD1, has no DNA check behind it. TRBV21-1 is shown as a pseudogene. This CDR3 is CASSKVYRVGICEQYF. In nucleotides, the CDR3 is TGTGCCAGCAGCAAAGTGTACAGGGTCGGGATTTGCGAGCAGTACTTC.